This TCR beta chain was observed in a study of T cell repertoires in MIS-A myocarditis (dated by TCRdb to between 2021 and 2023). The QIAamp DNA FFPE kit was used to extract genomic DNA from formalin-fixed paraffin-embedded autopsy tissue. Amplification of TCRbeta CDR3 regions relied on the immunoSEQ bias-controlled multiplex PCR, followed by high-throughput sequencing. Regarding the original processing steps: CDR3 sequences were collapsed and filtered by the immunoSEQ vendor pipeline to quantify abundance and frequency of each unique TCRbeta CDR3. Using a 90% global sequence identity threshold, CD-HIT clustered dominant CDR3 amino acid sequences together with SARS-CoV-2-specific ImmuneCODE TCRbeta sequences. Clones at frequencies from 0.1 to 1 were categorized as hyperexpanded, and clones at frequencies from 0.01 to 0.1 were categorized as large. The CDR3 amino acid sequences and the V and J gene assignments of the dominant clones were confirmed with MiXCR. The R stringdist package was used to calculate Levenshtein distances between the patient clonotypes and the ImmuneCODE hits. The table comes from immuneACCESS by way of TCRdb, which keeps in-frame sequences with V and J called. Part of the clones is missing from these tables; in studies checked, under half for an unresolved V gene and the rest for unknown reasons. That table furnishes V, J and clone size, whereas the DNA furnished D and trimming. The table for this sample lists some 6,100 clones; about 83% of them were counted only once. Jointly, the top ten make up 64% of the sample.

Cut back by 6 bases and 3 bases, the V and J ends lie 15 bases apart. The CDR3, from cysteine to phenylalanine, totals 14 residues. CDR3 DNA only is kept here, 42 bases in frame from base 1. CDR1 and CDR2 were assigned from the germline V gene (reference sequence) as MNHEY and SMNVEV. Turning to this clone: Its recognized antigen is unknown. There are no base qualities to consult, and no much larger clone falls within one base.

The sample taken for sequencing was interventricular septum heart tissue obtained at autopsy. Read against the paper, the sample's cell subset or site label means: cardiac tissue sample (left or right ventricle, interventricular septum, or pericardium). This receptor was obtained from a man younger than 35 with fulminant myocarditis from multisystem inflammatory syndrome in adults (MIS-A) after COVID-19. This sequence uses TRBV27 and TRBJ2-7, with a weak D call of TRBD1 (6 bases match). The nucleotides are TGTGCCAGCAGCCGAACAGGGACGAGCTACGAGCAGTACTTC. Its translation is CASSRTGTSYEQYF.